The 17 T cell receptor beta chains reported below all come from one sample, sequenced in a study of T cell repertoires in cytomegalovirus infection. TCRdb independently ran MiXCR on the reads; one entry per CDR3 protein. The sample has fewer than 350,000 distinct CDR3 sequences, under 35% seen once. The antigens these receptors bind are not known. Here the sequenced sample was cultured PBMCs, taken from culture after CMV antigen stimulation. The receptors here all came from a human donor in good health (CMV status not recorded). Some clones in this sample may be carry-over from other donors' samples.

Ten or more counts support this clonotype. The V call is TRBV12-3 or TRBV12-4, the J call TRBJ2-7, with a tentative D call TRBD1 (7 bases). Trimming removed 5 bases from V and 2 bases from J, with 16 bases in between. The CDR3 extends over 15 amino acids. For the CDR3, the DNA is TGTGCCAGCAGTCCCCGACAGGGACTTACCTACGAGCAGTACTTC. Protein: CASSPRQGLTYEQYF.

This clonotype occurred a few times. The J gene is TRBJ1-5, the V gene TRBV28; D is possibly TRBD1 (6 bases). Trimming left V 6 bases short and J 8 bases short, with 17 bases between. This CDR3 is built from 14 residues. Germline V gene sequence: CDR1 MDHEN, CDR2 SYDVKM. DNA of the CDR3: TGTGCCAGCAGACTATGGGGGGGCATTGAGCCCCAGCATTTT. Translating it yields CASRLWGGIEPQHF.

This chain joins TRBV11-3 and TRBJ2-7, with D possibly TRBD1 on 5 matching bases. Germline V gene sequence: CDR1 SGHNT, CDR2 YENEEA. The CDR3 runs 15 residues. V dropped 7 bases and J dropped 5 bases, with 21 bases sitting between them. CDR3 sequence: CASTKGPGLPHEQYF. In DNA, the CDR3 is TGTGCCAGCACCAAAGGTCCAGGGTTGCCCCACGAGCAGTACTTC.

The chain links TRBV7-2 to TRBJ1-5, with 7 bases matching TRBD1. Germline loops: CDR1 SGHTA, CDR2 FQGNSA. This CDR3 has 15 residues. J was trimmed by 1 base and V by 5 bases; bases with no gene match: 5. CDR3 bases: TGTGCCAGCAGCATCGACAGGGTGAGCAATCAGCCCCAGCATTTT. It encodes CASSIDRVSNQPQHF. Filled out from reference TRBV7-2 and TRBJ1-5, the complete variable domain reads GAGVSQSPSNKVTEKGKDVELRCDPISGHTALYWYRQSLGQGLEFLIYFQGNSAPDKSGLPSDRFSAERTGGSVSTLTIQRTQQEDSAVYLCASSIDRVSNQPQHFGDGTRLSIL.

The CDR3 nucleotides read TGTGCCAGCAGTTACTCTATTAAGGATAGCGGGAGTACGGACAATGAGCAGTTCTTC. Translating gives CASSYSIKDSGSTDNEQFF. The J gene is TRBJ2-1, the V gene TRBV6-2 or TRBV6-3, with 9 bases that match TRBD2. Looked up from germline, CDR1 is MNHEY and CDR2 is SVGEGT. The V and J ends lost 0 bases and 5 bases, in that order; junction bases with no gene match: 14. The CDR3 contains 19 residues.

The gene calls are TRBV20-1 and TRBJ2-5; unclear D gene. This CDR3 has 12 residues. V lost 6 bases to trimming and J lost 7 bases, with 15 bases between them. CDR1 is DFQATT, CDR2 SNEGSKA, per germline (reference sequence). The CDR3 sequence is CSAPRGVRTQYF. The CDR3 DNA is TGCAGTGCACCCCGCGGCGTTAGGACCCAGTACTTC.

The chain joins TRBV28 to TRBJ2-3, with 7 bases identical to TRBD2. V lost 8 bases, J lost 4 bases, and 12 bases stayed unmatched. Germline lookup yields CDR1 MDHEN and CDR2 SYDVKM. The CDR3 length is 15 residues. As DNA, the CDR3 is TGTGCCAGCCGCACCCGGGGGGAGGGCCCAGATACGCAGTATTTT. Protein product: CASRTRGEGPDTQYF. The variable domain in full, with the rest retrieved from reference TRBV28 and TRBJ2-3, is DVKVTQSSRYLVKRTGEKVFLECVQDMDHENMFWYRQDPGLGLRLIYFSYDVKMKEKGDIPEGYSVSREKKERFSLILESASTNQTSMYLCASRTRGEGPDTQYFGPGTRLTVL.

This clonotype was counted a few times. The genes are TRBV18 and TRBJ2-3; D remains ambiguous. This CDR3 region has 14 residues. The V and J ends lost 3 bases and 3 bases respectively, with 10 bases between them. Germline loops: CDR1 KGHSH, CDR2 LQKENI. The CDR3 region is CASSPRAATDTQYF. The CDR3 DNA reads TGTGCCAGCTCACCTCGGGCCGCGACAGATACGCAGTATTTT.

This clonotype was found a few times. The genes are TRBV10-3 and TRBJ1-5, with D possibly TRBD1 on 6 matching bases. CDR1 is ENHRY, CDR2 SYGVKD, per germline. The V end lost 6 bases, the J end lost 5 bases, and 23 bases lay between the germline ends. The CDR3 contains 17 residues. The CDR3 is CAISSPGVGTIDQPQHF. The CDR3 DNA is TGTGCCATCAGCTCCCCGGGGGTAGGGACAATCGATCAGCCCCAGCATTTT.

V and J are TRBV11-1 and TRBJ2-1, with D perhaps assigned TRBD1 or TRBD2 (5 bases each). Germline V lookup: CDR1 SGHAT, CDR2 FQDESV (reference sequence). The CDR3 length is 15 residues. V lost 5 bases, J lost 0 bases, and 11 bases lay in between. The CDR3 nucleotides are TGTGCCAGCAGCGGGGACGCTGGCTCCTACAATGAGCAGTTCTTC. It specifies CASSGDAGSYNEQFF.

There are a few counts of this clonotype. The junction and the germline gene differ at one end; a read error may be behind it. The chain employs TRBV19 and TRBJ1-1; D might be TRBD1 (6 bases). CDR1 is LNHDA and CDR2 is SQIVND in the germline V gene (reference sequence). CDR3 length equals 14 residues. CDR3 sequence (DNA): TGTGCCAGTAGTATAGGGGACACCCCCTTCGAGAGCCTCTTT. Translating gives CASSIGDTPFESLF.

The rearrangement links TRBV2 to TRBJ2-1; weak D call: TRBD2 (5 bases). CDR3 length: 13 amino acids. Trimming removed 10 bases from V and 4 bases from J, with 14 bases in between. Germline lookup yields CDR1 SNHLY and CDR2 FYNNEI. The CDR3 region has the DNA TGTGCCAACATCGCGGGCGTATACAATGAGCAGTTCTTC. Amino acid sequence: CANIAGVYNEQFF.

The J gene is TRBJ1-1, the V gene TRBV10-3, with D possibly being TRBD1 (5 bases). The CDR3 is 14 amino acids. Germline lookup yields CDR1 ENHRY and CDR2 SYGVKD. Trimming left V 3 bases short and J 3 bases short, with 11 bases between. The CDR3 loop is CAISERGGDTEAFF. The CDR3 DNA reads TGTGCCATCAGTGAACGGGGGGGGGACACTGAAGCTTTCTTT.

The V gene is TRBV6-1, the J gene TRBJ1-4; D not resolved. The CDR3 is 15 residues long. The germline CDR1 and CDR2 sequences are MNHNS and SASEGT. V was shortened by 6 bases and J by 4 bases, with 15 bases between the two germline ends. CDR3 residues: CASRPNRPFNEKLFF. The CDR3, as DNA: TGTGCCAGCAGACCTAACAGACCTTTTAATGAAAAACTGTTTTTT.

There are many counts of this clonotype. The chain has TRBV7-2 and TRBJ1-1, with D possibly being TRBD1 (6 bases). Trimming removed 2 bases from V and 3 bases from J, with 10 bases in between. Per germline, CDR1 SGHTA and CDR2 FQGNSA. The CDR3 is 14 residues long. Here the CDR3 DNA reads TGTGCCAGCAGCTTACACAGGGTGGACACTGAAGCTTTCTTT. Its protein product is CASSLHRVDTEAFF.

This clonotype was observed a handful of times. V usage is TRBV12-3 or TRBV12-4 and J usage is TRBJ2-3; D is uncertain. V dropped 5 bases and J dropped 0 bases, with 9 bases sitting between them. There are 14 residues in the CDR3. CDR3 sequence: CASSADLSTDTQYF. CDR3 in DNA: TGTGCCAGCAGTGCCGATCTGAGCACAGATACGCAGTATTTT.

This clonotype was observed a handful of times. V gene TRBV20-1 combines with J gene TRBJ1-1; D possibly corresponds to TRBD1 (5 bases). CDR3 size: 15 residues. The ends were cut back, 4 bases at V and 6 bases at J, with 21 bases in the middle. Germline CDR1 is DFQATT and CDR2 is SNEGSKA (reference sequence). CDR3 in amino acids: CSAKRIGAAGAEAFF. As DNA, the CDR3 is TGCAGTGCTAAGCGTATAGGGGCAGCGGGTGCTGAAGCTTTCTTT.